This TCR beta chain was captured in a study of T cells in Graves' hyperthyroidism and ophthalmopathy. Study-wide points: Onset of ophthalmopathy came a median around 6.5 months after the model predicted it. Among thyroid clonotypes expanded above 0.001, most also appeared in blood.

This clonotype was seen ten or more times. Its antigen is not identified. The investigators amplified TCR beta CDR3 regions from RNA transcripts. Primed by the HTBI set, a first-round RT-PCR was run on the TCR CDR3. TCRdb re-derived calls from the multiplex PCR reads in MiXCR, one entry per CDR3 protein. The sample holds about 710,000 distinct CDR3 sequences, about a sixth seen once. Diagnosing involved the use of clinical symptoms, serum thyroxine and TRAb, thyroid ultrasound and orbital computed tomography. The sequenced material came from blood. The receptor was derived from a man aged 18 to 35 with Graves' hyperthyroidism.

CDR3 in amino acids: CASSLGLAGGSEKTQYF. The CDR3 coding sequence is TGTGCCAGCAGCTTAGGACTAGCGGGAGGCTCAGAGAAGACCCAGTACTTC. The chain uses TRBV11-2 and TRBJ2-5, with TRBD2 matching 13 bases. Germline V lookup: CDR1 SGHAT, CDR2 FQNNGV. Unmatched junction bases numbered 8, after V lost 1 base and J lost 6 bases. This CDR3 has 17 residues.